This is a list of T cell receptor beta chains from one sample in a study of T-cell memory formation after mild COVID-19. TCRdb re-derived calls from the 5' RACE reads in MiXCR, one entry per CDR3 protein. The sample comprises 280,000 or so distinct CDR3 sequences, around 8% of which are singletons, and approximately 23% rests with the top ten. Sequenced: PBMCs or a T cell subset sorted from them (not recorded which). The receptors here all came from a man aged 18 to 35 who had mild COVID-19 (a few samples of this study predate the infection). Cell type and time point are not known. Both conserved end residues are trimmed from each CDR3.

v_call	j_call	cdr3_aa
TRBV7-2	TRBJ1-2	ASSLGTVVNYGYT
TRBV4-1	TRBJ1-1	ASSQGITGGSAF
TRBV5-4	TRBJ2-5	ASSLRTRGETQY
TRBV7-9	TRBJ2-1	ASSLLTEQF
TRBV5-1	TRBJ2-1	ASSLAGGVTIDEQF
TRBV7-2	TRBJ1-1	ASSEQGGRNTEAF
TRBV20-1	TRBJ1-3	SASTGNTIY
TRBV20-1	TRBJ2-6	SAPVGSGANVLT
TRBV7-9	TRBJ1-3	ASSSLQLGGNTIY
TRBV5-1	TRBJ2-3	ASSVESTDTQY
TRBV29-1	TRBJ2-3	SVVGSGEPYAADTQY
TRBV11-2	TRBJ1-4	ASSSRTGIGEKLF
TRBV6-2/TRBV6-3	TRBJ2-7	ASGPLGGRYEQY
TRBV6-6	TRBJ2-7	ASSYPQGRTYEQY
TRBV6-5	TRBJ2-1	ASRPSPTGAYNEQF
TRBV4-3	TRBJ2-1	ASSQRAQGAYNEQF
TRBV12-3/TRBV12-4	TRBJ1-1	ASSLALSREAF